This T cell receptor (beta chain) was sequenced for a study of patients and donors after allogeneic stem cell transplantation. One entry per CDR3 protein, called by TCRdb with MiXCR from the RT-PCR reads. This sample has some 960,000 distinct CDR3 sequences; approximately 19% occur once, and the top ten carry around 6%. Between the trimmed V and J ends, which lost 5 bases and 6 bases, there was a span of 7 bases. This CDR3 is built from 11 residues. This clonotype was recorded a few times. The chain has TRBV12-3 or TRBV12-4 and TRBJ1-2, with D unresolved. Sequencing was done on a sample of blood, either unsorted or a sorted T cell fraction (not recorded which). This TCR came from a human donor who was either an allogeneic HSCT recipient or a stem cell or donor lymphocyte infusion donor (not recorded which). It is not recorded whose cells these are; they may come from a transplant donor. CDR3 region: CASSPKHGYTF. In DNA form, the CDR3 reads TGTGCCAGCAGTCCTAAGCATGGCTACACCTTC.